Each of the 22 T cell receptor beta chains below was sequenced from the same sample in a study of spatial heterogeneity in lung cancer (dated by TCRdb to the late 2010s). The time point label for this specimen denotes: blood at routine non-recurrence follow-up after resection. The library was prepared using 5' RACE. TCRdb names NextSeq 500 as the instrument used. The public reads were run again by TCRdb, first through fastp at Q25 and then through MiXCR, and only productive beta chains were kept. Rows with a matching CDR3 protein are joined into one entry that keeps the most common DNA and genes. The sample profile shows about 47,000 distinct CDR3 sequences; about 12% of them were found once. Roughly 32% of the sample is taken by the ten largest. The sample consisted of PBMCs, taken at follow-up. The receptor set was obtained from a male donor with early-stage non-small cell lung cancer.

The V gene is TRBV6-2 or TRBV6-3, the J gene TRBJ2-2, with a weak D call TRBD2 (6 bases). Germline loops: CDR1 MNHEY, CDR2 SVGEGT. V was pared by 7 bases and J by 8 bases, with 23 bases between. The CDR3 is 16 amino acids. This CDR3 reads CASTPLGLASDGELFF. As DNA, the CDR3 is TGTGCCAGCACCCCTTTAGGGCTAGCGAGTGATGGGGAGCTGTTTTTT.

This clonotype occurred once. This may come from a read error, since a much larger clone is one base off. Given the absence of the conserved phenylalanine or tryptophan at the CDR3 end, a read error is likely. In nucleotides, the CDR3 is TGTGCCAGCAGCTTGGGGAAACGGGGCACTTACGAGCAGTACTCC. Translation: CASSLGKRGTYEQYS. V gene TRBV7-6 combines with J gene TRBJ2-7; D may match TRBD1 or TRBD2 (5 bases each). The germline gives CDR1 SGHVS, CDR2 FNYEAQ. This CDR3 has 15 amino acids. Trimming removed 3 bases from V and 4 bases from J, with 16 bases in between.

About this clonotype itself: One base away lies a much larger clone, so this may be a sequencing read error. The chain is built from TRBV20-1 and TRBJ2-1; no clear D. There are 12 residues in the CDR3. Germline V lookup: CDR1 DFQATT, CDR2 SNEGSKA (reference sequence). CDR3 amino acids: CSASGQGNERFF. The DNA for the CDR3 is TGCAGTGCTAGTGGGCAAGGCAATGAGCGGTTCTTC.

This clonotype was counted a few times. The rearrangement uses TRBV7-8 and TRBJ1-2; possibly TRBD1 for D (6 bases). The germline V and J ends were trimmed by 3 bases and 4 bases, with 12 bases remaining between them. The CDR3 consists of 14 residues. The germline V gene encodes CDR1 SGHVS and CDR2 FQNEAQ. The CDR3 DNA is TGTGCCAGCAGCTTGGGGGGCCCCCTCTATGGCTACACCTTC. Translating it yields CASSLGGPLYGYTF.

This chain uses TRBV28 with TRBJ1-4; no clear D gene. In germline, CDR1 is MDHEN, CDR2 SYDVKM. This CDR3 spans 14 amino acids. Trimming left V 2 bases short and J 0 bases short, with 4 bases between. The CDR3 here is CASSLATTNEKLFF. In nucleotides, the CDR3 is TGTGCCAGCAGTTTAGCTACAACTAATGAAAAACTGTTTTTT.

V is TRBV11-1 and J is TRBJ2-2; D gene uncertain. The V end was cut by 5 bases, the J end by 16 bases, with 20 bases between. The V gene's germline CDR1 is SGHAT and CDR2 FQDESV (reference sequence). The CDR3 length is 13 residues. CDR3 nucleotide sequence: TGTGCCAGCAGCCTAGTGTCGGACGACTCGCCGTTTTTT. Its translation: CASSLVSDDSPFF.

This chain links TRBV5-1 with TRBJ1-1; D possibly corresponds to TRBD1 (6 bases). Deletions cut 4 bases from V and 4 bases from J, with 11 bases between. Per germline, CDR1 SGHRS and CDR2 YFSETQ. This CDR3 has 13 amino acids. CDR3 region: CASSITGSTEAFF. The CDR3 bases are TGCGCCAGCAGCATAACAGGGAGCACTGAAGCTTTCTTT.

The rearrangement uses TRBV7-9 and TRBJ2-1, with no clear D. Germline V gene lookup returns CDR1 SEHNR and CDR2 FQNEAQ (reference sequence). V was trimmed by 5 bases and J by 7 bases, leaving 9 bases between them. The CDR3 totals 12 residues. The CDR3 DNA reads as TGTGCCAGCAGCCCCAACGGTAATGAGCAGTTCTTC. This sequence encodes CASSPNGNEQFF. The full variable domain, with the rest looked up from reference TRBV7-9 and TRBJ2-1, is DTGVSQNPRHKITKRGQNVTFRCDPISEHNRLYWYRQTLGQGPEFLTYFQNEAQLEKSRLLSDRFSAERPKGSFSTLEIQRTEQGDSAMYLCASSPNGNEQFFGPGTRLTVL.

This clonotype was picked up many times. The rearrangement joins TRBV11-2 to TRBJ2-1; 7 bases are a match to TRBD1. There are 15 residues in the CDR3. Trimming at V came to 5 bases and at J to 5 bases, leaving 9 bases not matched to a gene. CDR1 and CDR2 from the germline V gene are SGHAT and FQNNGV. CDR3 protein: CASSPVRGINNEQFF. The CDR3 DNA reads TGTGCCAGCAGCCCGGTCAGGGGGATTAACAATGAGCAGTTCTTC.

This clonotype was found a few times. In nucleotides, the CDR3 is TGTGCTAGTGCCTTCCGGGGGGGAGGCCGATTAAGCACAGATACGCAGTATTTT. It is translated as CASAFRGGGRLSTDTQYF. The chain recombines TRBV12-5 with TRBJ2-3; 8 bases are shared with TRBD2. Germline-derived CDR1 and CDR2 are LGHNT and FRNRAP. V lost 7 bases, J lost 0 bases, and 15 bases stayed unmatched. The CDR3 covers 18 residues.

This clonotype was counted at least ten times. The J gene is TRBJ2-7, the V gene TRBV6-6, with unresolved D. The CDR3 contains 15 residues. V was trimmed by 6 bases and J by 2 bases, leaving 17 bases between them. Germline lookup yields CDR1 MNHNY and CDR2 SVGAGI (reference sequence). As DNA, the CDR3 is TGTGCCAGCAGATCGACCCTCCCGGTGGCCTACGAGCAGTACTTC. It codes for CASRSTLPVAYEQYF.

This chain links TRBV7-3 with TRBJ2-2; no definite D call. Germline V gene data show CDR1 as SGHTA and CDR2 as FQGTGA. The CDR3 is 13 residues long. V shed 5 bases and J shed 8 bases, with 12 bases lying between them. The CDR3 sequence is CASSPDGPGELFF. The CDR3 DNA follows: TGTGCCAGCAGCCCTGACGGCCCTGGGGAGCTGTTTTTT.

This clonotype was detected a few times. The chain has TRBV7-8 and TRBJ2-3; unclear D gene. The CDR3 is 16 amino acids. V was trimmed by 2 bases and J by 1 base, leaving 13 bases between them. In germline, CDR1 is SGHVS, CDR2 FQNEAQ. CDR3 amino acids: CASSLTRSVGTDTQYF. The CDR3 DNA is TGTGCCAGCAGCTTAACTCGGTCAGTAGGCACAGATACGCAGTATTTT.

The chain combines TRBV2 with TRBJ2-1, with 9 bases fitting TRBD2. The trim removed 6 bases at V and 7 bases at J, leaving 10 bases unmatched. The germline gives CDR1 SNHLY, CDR2 FYNNEI. CDR3 length: 15 residues. CDR3 sequence (DNA): TGTGCCAGCAGGGCTACTAGCGGGCTTTTGAATGAGCAGTTCTTC. This codes for CASRATSGLLNEQFF.

This clonotype occurred many times. J is TRBJ2-1 and V is TRBV20-1, with 7 bases identical to TRBD2. Germline assignment: CDR1 DFQATT and CDR2 SNEGSKA (reference sequence). The V gene end was trimmed by 1 base and the J gene end by 9 bases; junction bases not matched to a gene: 12. CDR3 length: 15 residues. CDR3 loop: CSARVGGSVSGEQFF. The CDR3 DNA sequence: TGCAGTGCTAGAGTCGGGGGGTCTGTATCCGGTGAGCAGTTCTTC.

The J gene is TRBJ1-2, the V gene TRBV5-1, with 7 bases lining up with TRBD1. With V trimmed by 2 bases and J by 3 bases, 10 bases remained unmatched. The CDR3 length is 16 residues. Germline CDR1 SGHRS, CDR2 YFSETQ. Written as DNA, the CDR3 is TGCGCCAGCAGCTTCGCGGGACAGTCAGGGGACTATGGCTACACCTTC. This translates into CASSFAGQSGDYGYTF.

This clonotype was observed at least ten times. The chain employs TRBV5-1 and TRBJ2-7; 8 bases match TRBD1. J was trimmed by 6 bases and V by 4 bases; bases with no gene match: 6. The CDR3 has 13 residues. Germline CDR1 is SGHRS and CDR2 is YFSETQ. The CDR3 bases are TGCGCCAGCAGCCTGGGACAGGCGATCGAGCAGTACTTC. This sequence encodes CASSLGQAIEQYF.

This clonotype was detected many times. V and J are TRBV5-4 and TRBJ2-3, with D maybe TRBD1 (6 bases). This CDR3 is 15 amino acids long. Germline lookup yields CDR1 SGHNT and CDR2 YYREEE (reference sequence). V was pared by 5 bases and J by 2 bases, with 15 bases between. The CDR3 DNA reads TGTGCCAGCAGACATGGGACACAAAACACAGATACGCAGTATTTT. Translation: CASRHGTQNTDTQYF. Drawing the rest from reference TRBV5-4 and TRBJ2-3, the complete variable domain is ETGVTQSPTHLIKTRGQQVTLRCSSQSGHNTVSWYQQALGQGPQFIFQYYREEENGRGNFPPRFSGLQFPNYSSELNVNALELDDSALYLCASRHGTQNTDTQYFGPGTRLTVL.

The sample holds one count of this clonotype. The chain has TRBV7-9 and TRBJ2-7, with 9 bases fitting TRBD2. The CDR3 loop spans 14 amino acids. Per the germline V gene, CDR1 is SEHNR and CDR2 is FQNEAQ (reference sequence). The junction had 5 bases not matched to a gene; V was cut back by 5 bases and J by 3 bases. The CDR3 nucleotides are TGTGCCAGCAGCCCGCGGGAGGGCCTCTACGAGCAGTACTTC. Translation: CASSPREGLYEQYF.

This clonotype has just a few counts. The CDR3: CASTISYEQYF. The CDR3 coding sequence is TGTGCCAGCACCATCTCCTACGAGCAGTACTTC. The rearrangement joins TRBV2 to TRBJ2-7, with unresolved D. Trimming removed 7 bases from V and 0 bases from J, with 4 bases in between. Germline CDR1 and CDR2: SNHLY and FYNNEI. The CDR3 length is 11 residues.

The chain carries TRBV18 and TRBJ1-1; 11 bases agree with TRBD1. CDR3 size: 16 residues. Germline lookup yields CDR1 KGHSH and CDR2 LQKENI. After removal of 4 bases from V and 4 bases from J, the junction contained 8 bases not matched to a gene. The DNA of the CDR3 is TGTGCCAGCTCACAGGGACAGGGGGTCGATACCACTGAAGCTTTCTTT. Protein: CASSQGQGVDTTEAFF.

The rearrangement links TRBV27 to TRBJ2-3; TRBD2 might be the D (6 bases). Germline loops: CDR1 MNHEY, CDR2 SMNVEV (reference sequence). Between the trimmed V and J ends, which lost 3 bases and 2 bases, there was a span of 18 bases. There are 17 residues in the CDR3. CDR3: CASSFSRGAWSTDTQYF. DNA of the CDR3: TGTGCCAGCAGTTTTAGTCGCGGGGCATGGTCCACAGATACGCAGTATTTT.